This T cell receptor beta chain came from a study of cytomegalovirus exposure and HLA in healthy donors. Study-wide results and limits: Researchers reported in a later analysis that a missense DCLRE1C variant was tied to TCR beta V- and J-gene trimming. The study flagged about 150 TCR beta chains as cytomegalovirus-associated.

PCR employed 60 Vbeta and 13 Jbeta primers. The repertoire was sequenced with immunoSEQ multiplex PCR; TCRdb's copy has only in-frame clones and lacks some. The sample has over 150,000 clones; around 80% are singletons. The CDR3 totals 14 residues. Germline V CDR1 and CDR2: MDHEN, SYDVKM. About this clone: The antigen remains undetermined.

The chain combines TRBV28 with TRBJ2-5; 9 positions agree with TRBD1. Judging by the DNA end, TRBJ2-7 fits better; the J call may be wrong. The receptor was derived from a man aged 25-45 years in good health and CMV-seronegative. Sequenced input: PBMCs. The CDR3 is CASSDRGTLREQYF. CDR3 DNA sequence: TGTGCCAGCAGTGACAGGGGGACCTTGCGCGAGCAGTACTTC.